This T cell receptor beta chain was found in a study of blood T cell repertoires in COVID-19. Overall study context: Both acute and convalescent COVID-19 samples were obtained from the United States, Italy and Spain. T cells, B-cell-depleted T cells, or PBMCs supplied cDNA or gDNA.

Authors' methods: Estimates of nucleated cell counts were drawn from the amplification of reference gene primers. Profiled with immunoSEQ multiplex PCR; TCRdb holds only in-frame clones, not every one. The V and J calls and clone size were taken over from that table, and D and trimming were inferred from the DNA. The sample consists of roughly 80,000 clones, about 88% of them appearing once. The germline V gene has CDR1 SGHRS and CDR2 YFSETQ. This CDR3 is 15 amino acids long. Trimming took 4 bases from V and 5 from J; bases not matched to a gene: 5. The clonotype was recovered from a human donor in a cohort sampled during active COVID-19. The sample was peripheral blood. V is TRBV5-1 and J is TRBJ1-5; 11 bases match TRBD1. The CDR3 reads CASSPGQGGYQPQHF. The CDR3 DNA reads as TGCGCCAGCAGCCCGGGACAGGGGGGGTATCAGCCCCAGCATTTT.